The clone carrying this TCR beta chain was seen repeatedly, ten times or more. No antigen is known for it. The CDR3 totals 14 residues. CDR1 is LGHNA and CDR2 is YSLEER in the germline V gene. V lost 4 bases and J lost 0, with 6 bases in between. This specimen comes from a study of T cell repertoires in cytomegalovirus infection. The overall study: Indications came from public TCR beta signatures; they pointed to CMV infection and to a matching HLA type. The study's findings and limits: Identification of carriers of CMV plus the relevant HLA was achieved through cumulative public TCR beta family frequency. The response measured ex vivo was dominated by TCR beta clonotypes (HLA-C-restricted and CMV-specific).

TCRdb passed the reads through MiXCR, listing each CDR3 protein once. The data contain 210,000 or so distinct CDR3 sequences, 6% to 8% of them singletons. Sequenced input: PBMCs. The origin of this receptor is a human donor in good health (CMV status not recorded). Some clones in this sample may be carry-over from other donors' samples. V is TRBV4-3 and J is TRBJ2-2; D is unresolved. CDR3: CASSRETNTGELFF. CDR3 sequence (DNA): TGCGCCAGCAGCCGGGAAACGAACACCGGGGAGCTGTTTTTT.